Shown below are 10 T cell receptor beta chains from a single sample sequenced in a study of cytomegalovirus exposure and HLA in healthy donors. Researchers ran the PCR with 60 Vbeta and 13 Jbeta primers. Sequencing used immunoSEQ multiplex PCR; TCRdb keeps in-frame clones, though not all of them. The sample has about 150,000 clones; 74% are singletons. The sample was PBMCs. These receptors came from a man between 18 and 35 years old in good health and CMV-seropositive.

The J gene is TRBJ2-7, the V gene TRBV18; tentative D call: TRBD2 (6 bases). Germline CDR1 is KGHSH and CDR2 is LQKENI. With 8 bases removed from V and 5 bases from J, the gap between germline ends came to 19 bases. This CDR3 comprises 14 residues. CDR3 region: CASAPVGGRNEQYF. DNA for the CDR3: TGTGCCAGCGCGCCGGTGGGGGGACGGAACGAGCAGTACTTC.

The chain is built from TRBV11-3 and TRBJ2-7; D perhaps matches TRBD1 (6 bases). The germline V gene encodes CDR1 SGHNT and CDR2 YENEEA. The CDR3 spans 13 residues. V dropped 5 bases and J dropped 4 bases, with 12 bases sitting between them. The CDR3 sequence: CASSQRQDYEQYF. The DNA of the CDR3 is TGTGCCAGCAGCCAGAGACAGGATTACGAGCAGTACTTC.

The rearrangement links TRBV5-6 to TRBJ1-1; 11 bases map to TRBD1. Germline assignment: CDR1 SGHDT and CDR2 YYEEEE. The V segment lost 4 bases and the J segment 1 base; nucleotides outside the gene matches: 9. The CDR3 consists of 17 residues. CDR3 sequence (DNA): TGTGCCAGCAGCCGGTATTGGACAGGGGGCCGGAACACTGAAGCTTTCTTT. Amino acids: CASSRYWTGGRNTEAFF.

The rearrangement uses TRBV27 and TRBJ1-1, with TRBD1 identical over 7 bases. The germline V gene encodes CDR1 MNHEY and CDR2 SMNVEV (reference sequence). Trimming at V came to 3 bases and at J to 4 bases, leaving 5 bases not matched to a gene. The CDR3 has 14 residues. The CDR3 DNA reads TGTGCCAGCAGTTTGAGGGGGCTCGGCACTGAAGCTTTCTTT. Its protein product is CASSLRGLGTEAFF.

This chain joins TRBV28 and TRBJ2-3; possible D gene TRBD1, 6 bases. CDR3 length equals 14 residues. Per germline, CDR1 MDHEN and CDR2 SYDVKM. The V end was cut by 7 bases, the J end by 2 bases, with 13 bases between. The CDR3 reads CASIRDMYTDTQYF. CDR3 DNA: TGTGCCAGCATCAGGGACATGTACACAGATACGCAGTATTTT.

CDR3 loop: CASSFQGDRVNEQYF. Written as DNA, the CDR3 is TGCGCCAGCAGCTTCCAGGGGGACAGGGTGAACGAGCAGTACTTC. The chain recombines TRBV5-1 with TRBJ2-5, with 9 bases aligning to TRBD1. The J call may be incorrect, as the DNA end agrees better with TRBJ2-7. CDR3 length: 15 amino acids. Per the germline V gene, CDR1 is SGHRS and CDR2 is YFSETQ.

This clone was found a few times. The rearrangement joins TRBV28 to TRBJ2-5, with D possibly matching TRBD1 (6 bases). The CDR3 consists of 15 residues. From germline, CDR1 is MDHEN and CDR2 SYDVKM. The V end lost 3 bases, the J end lost 5 bases, and 16 bases lay between the germline ends. CDR3 residues: CASSLGQGIWETQYF. CDR3 nucleotide sequence: TGTGCCAGCAGTTTGGGGCAGGGGATCTGGGAGACCCAGTACTTC.

J is TRBJ1-6 and V is TRBV5-8, with D tentatively TRBD1 (5 bases). The length of the CDR3 is 14 residues. Germline CDR1 and CDR2: SGHTS and YDEGEE. Deletions cut 0 bases from V and 11 bases from J, with 12 bases between. CDR3 DNA: TGTGCCAGCAGCTTGGAATGGGGGGACGCACCCCTCCACTTT. Protein product: CASSLEWGDAPLHF.

The chain carries TRBV5-1 and TRBJ2-5, with no clear D. The CDR3 loop spans 14 amino acids. CDR1 is SGHRS and CDR2 is YFSETQ in the germline V gene. V lost 4 bases and J lost 1, with 11 bases in between. DNA for the CDR3: TGCGCCAGCAGCCCCTCGGGTACCCAAGAGACCCAGTACTTC. It is translated as CASSPSGTQETQYF.

Regarding this clone: Other DNA sequences in this sample translate to the same CDR3. The chain employs TRBV6-4 and TRBJ1-1; D ambiguous. With 2 bases removed from V and 3 bases from J, the gap between germline ends came to 13 bases. CDR1 and CDR2 from the germline V gene are MRHNA and SNTAGT. The CDR3 extends over 15 amino acids. The CDR3 spells CASSDVRRKDTEAFF. The CDR3 nucleotides read TGTGCCAGCAGTGACGTACGGAGGAAAGACACTGAAGCTTTCTTT.